This is a list of T cell receptor beta chains from one sample in a study of cytomegalovirus exposure and HLA in healthy donors. Sequenced by immunoSEQ multiplex PCR; TCRdb stores in-frame clones only, minus some. The sample lists 65,000 to 95,000 clones; over 75% were seen once. The sequencing sample was made of PBMCs. Receptors originate from a male donor in good health and CMV-seropositive. The CDR3 runs from the conserved cysteine through the conserved F or W. The order of the fields is J gene, D gene, clone size, V gene, CDR3 DNA, CDR3 protein. D genes are given only for firm matches. Not all rows give a size; the values are once, few, many and, for expanded clones, a class.

J gene: TRBJ1-2
D gene: NA
clone size: NA
V gene: TRBV6-5
CDR3 DNA: TGTGCCAGCAGTACCCATACGAGTGGCTACACCTTC
CDR3 protein: CASSTHTSGYTF

J gene: TRBJ2-6
D gene: TRBD1
clone size: NA
V gene: TRBV5-4
CDR3 DNA: TGTGCCAGCAGCTTAAAGGGGGCGCAAGGGGCCAACGTCCTGACTTTC
CDR3 protein: CASSLKGAQGANVLTF

J gene: TRBJ2-1
D gene: TRBD1
clone size: NA
V gene: TRBV7-3
CDR3 DNA: TGTGCCAGCAGCTTAAAAGGGACAGGGGGCTACAATGAGCAGTTCTTC
CDR3 protein: CASSLKGTGGYNEQFF

J gene: TRBJ2-3
D gene: NA
clone size: NA
V gene: TRBV18
CDR3 DNA: TGTGCCAGCTCACCACTAACAGCCCCTAGCACAGATACGCAGTATTTT
CDR3 protein: CASSPLTAPSTDTQYF

J gene: TRBJ2-5
D gene: NA
clone size: NA
V gene: TRBV30
CDR3 DNA: TGTGCCTCTTCCCCCGGGAGTCAAGAGACCCAGTACTTC
CDR3 protein: CASSPGSQETQYF

J gene: TRBJ2-7
D gene: TRBD2
clone size: NA
V gene: TRBV5-1
CDR3 DNA: TGCGCCAGCAGCGGTAGCGGGAGGGCCGACGAGCAGTACTTC
CDR3 protein: CASSGSGRADEQYF

J gene: TRBJ2-7
D gene: TRBD1
clone size: once
V gene: TRBV27
CDR3 DNA: TGTGCCAGCAGTTCCCCCGGGACAGGGACCTACGAGCAGTACTTC
CDR3 protein: CASSSPGTGTYEQYF

J gene: TRBJ2-5
D gene: NA
clone size: NA
V gene: TRBV28
CDR3 DNA: TGTGCCAGCAGTATCCGGACAGCCCAAGAGACCCAGTACTTC
CDR3 protein: CASSIRTAQETQYF

J gene: TRBJ2-7
D gene: TRBD1
clone size: NA
V gene: TRBV7-2
CDR3 DNA: TGTGCCAGCAGCTCGACAGGGGGCTTGGAAGAGCAGTACTTC
CDR3 protein: CASSSTGGLEEQYF

J gene: TRBJ2-7
D gene: NA
clone size: once
V gene: TRBV5-6
CDR3 DNA: TGTGCCAGCAGCTTGAGGGAGGAGCAGTACTTC
CDR3 protein: CASSLREEQYF

J gene: TRBJ2-3
D gene: TRBD2
clone size: NA
V gene: TRBV9
CDR3 DNA: TGTGCCAGCAGCGTAGGGGTAGCGGGAGTTACAGATACGCAGTATTTT
CDR3 protein: CASSVGVAGVTDTQYF

J gene: TRBJ1-2
D gene: TRBD1
clone size: NA
V gene: TRBV6-5
CDR3 DNA: TGTGCCAGCAGCCAGACAGGGGCCTATGGCTACACCTTC
CDR3 protein: CASSQTGAYGYTF

J gene: TRBJ2-2
D gene: TRBD2
clone size: NA
V gene: TRBV7-9
CDR3 DNA: TGTTCCAGCAGCCCCCTAGCGGGAGGGGGCACCGGGGAGCTGTTTTTT
CDR3 protein: CSSSPLAGGGTGELFF

J gene: TRBJ2-3
D gene: NA
clone size: few
V gene: TRBV2
CDR3 DNA: TGTGCCAGCAGTGAACTTCTAGGTGGTACGCAGTATTTT
CDR3 protein: CASSELLGGTQYF

J gene: TRBJ2-5
D gene: TRBD2
clone size: NA
V gene: TRBV7-2
CDR3 DNA: TGTGCCAGCAGGGGGGGGGAGACCCAGTACTTC
CDR3 protein: CASRGGETQYF

J gene: TRBJ2-4
D gene: TRBD2
clone size: NA
V gene: TRBV6-5
CDR3 DNA: TGTGCCAGCAGTGCAACCGGGAGGGCCGATCCCATTCAGTACTTC
CDR3 protein: CASSATGRADPIQYF

J gene: TRBJ2-1
D gene: TRBD2
clone size: NA
V gene: TRBV7-3
CDR3 DNA: TGTGCCAGCAGCCATGGGTCGGGACTAGGGAGCGATGAGCAGTTCTTC
CDR3 protein: CASSHGSGLGSDEQFF

J gene: TRBJ2-6
D gene: NA
clone size: NA
V gene: TRBV28
CDR3 DNA: TGTGCCAGCAGTTTTTGGGAGAGCTCTGGGGCCAACGTCCTGACTTTC
CDR3 protein: CASSFWESSGANVLTF

J gene: TRBJ2-7
D gene: NA
clone size: once
V gene: TRBV30
CDR3 DNA: TGTGCCTGGGGAGGGGAAGCCCCCGAGCAGTACTTC
CDR3 protein: CAWGGEAPEQYF

J gene: TRBJ2-2
D gene: NA
clone size: NA
V gene: TRBV9
CDR3 DNA: TGTGCCAGCAGCGTCTACAGGGACACCGGGGAGCTGTTTTTT
CDR3 protein: CASSVYRDTGELFF

J gene: TRBJ2-7
D gene: TRBD2
clone size: NA
V gene: TRBV13
CDR3 DNA: TGTGCCAGCAGTTCGGGACTAGCGGGAGGTGACGAGCAGTACTTC
CDR3 protein: CASSSGLAGGDEQYF

J gene: TRBJ2-7
D gene: NA
clone size: NA
V gene: TRBV27
CDR3 DNA: TGTGCCAGCAGTCGCCAGTTACTAGGCACCTACGAGCAGTACTTC
CDR3 protein: CASSRQLLGTYEQYF

J gene: TRBJ1-1
D gene: NA
clone size: NA
V gene: TRBV7-8
CDR3 DNA: TGTGCCAGCAGCTTAGCCCGGGGCGGGGTAGTGGAAGCTTTCTTT
CDR3 protein: CASSLARGGVVEAFF

J gene: TRBJ1-5
D gene: NA
clone size: NA
V gene: TRBV7-8
CDR3 DNA: TGTGCCAGCAGCGAGAATACAGGGTATGAGCCCCAGCATTTT
CDR3 protein: CASSENTGYEPQHF

J gene: TRBJ2-4
D gene: NA
clone size: NA
V gene: TRBV9
CDR3 DNA: TGTGCCAGCAGCGTAGGGGGAACCACAGGAAACATTCAGTACTTC
CDR3 protein: CASSVGGTTGNIQYF

J gene: TRBJ2-7
D gene: TRBD2
clone size: few
V gene: TRBV27
CDR3 DNA: TGTGCCACCAGTTTAAACCTGGGGGTAGCGGGAGTACGGTACGAGCAGTACTTC
CDR3 protein: CATSLNLGVAGVRYEQYF

J gene: TRBJ2-1
D gene: NA
clone size: NA
V gene: TRBV16
CDR3 DNA: TGTGCCAGCAGCCAAAACAGGGTTAATGAGCAGTTCTTC
CDR3 protein: CASSQNRVNEQFF

J gene: TRBJ2-2
D gene: TRBD2
clone size: NA
V gene: TRBV7-8
CDR3 DNA: TGTGCCAGCAGCGTACTCGGGAGGCTAAAGCTAAACACCGGGGAGCTGTTTTTT
CDR3 protein: CASSVLGRLKLNTGELFF

J gene: TRBJ2-1
D gene: TRBD2
clone size: NA
V gene: TRBV6-4
CDR3 DNA: TGTGCCAGCAGCAAAGAACTAGCGCATGAGCAGTTCTTC
CDR3 protein: CASSKELAHEQFF

J gene: TRBJ1-1
D gene: TRBD1
clone size: NA
V gene: TRBV27
CDR3 DNA: TGTGCCAGCAGTTTAAGGGGACAGCCCAAAGCTTTCTTT
CDR3 protein: CASSLRGQPKAFF

J gene: TRBJ2-3
D gene: NA
clone size: few
V gene: TRBV5-1
CDR3 DNA: TGCGCCAGCAGCTTGGACCGAGGGTGGACCACAGATACGCAGTATTTT
CDR3 protein: CASSLDRGWTTDTQYF

J gene: TRBJ2-1
D gene: TRBD2
clone size: once
V gene: TRBV11-1
CDR3 DNA: TGTGCCAGCAGCCGGGGGGGCTACCAGTTCTTC
CDR3 protein: CASSRGGYQFF

J gene: TRBJ2-7
D gene: TRBD2
clone size: NA
V gene: TRBV6-4
CDR3 DNA: TGTGCCAGCAGTGACTCGAGCGGGAGCTACGAGCAGTACTTC
CDR3 protein: CASSDSSGSYEQYF

J gene: TRBJ2-7
D gene: TRBD2
clone size: NA
V gene: TRBV27
CDR3 DNA: TGTGCCAGCAGTTTAATTCAAGCGGGAGGCTCCGAGCAGTACTTC
CDR3 protein: CASSLIQAGGSEQYF

J gene: TRBJ2-7
D gene: NA
clone size: NA
V gene: TRBV27
CDR3 DNA: TGTGCCAGCAGGATACAGGGCTACAGCTACGAGCAGTACTTC
CDR3 protein: CASRIQGYSYEQYF

J gene: TRBJ2-1
D gene: NA
clone size: NA
V gene: TRBV27
CDR3 DNA: TGTGCCAGCAGTCCGTCGGTCTACAATGAGCAGTTCTTC
CDR3 protein: CASSPSVYNEQFF

J gene: TRBJ2-1
D gene: TRBD2
clone size: NA
V gene: TRBV5-6
CDR3 DNA: TGTGCCAGCAGCCTCACTAGCGTACATGAGCAGTTCTTC
CDR3 protein: CASSLTSVHEQFF

J gene: TRBJ1-3
D gene: NA
clone size: few
V gene: TRBV5-4
CDR3 DNA: TGTGCCAGCAGCTTGGACAGAGGAAACACCATATATTTT
CDR3 protein: CASSLDRGNTIYF

J gene: TRBJ2-5
D gene: TRBD2
clone size: NA
V gene: TRBV6-6
CDR3 DNA: TGTGCCAGCAGTCACTGGACTAGCGGGAGGGCTGAGGCCCAGTACTTC
CDR3 protein: CASSHWTSGRAEAQYF

J gene: TRBJ1-1
D gene: TRBD1
clone size: NA
V gene: TRBV5-1
CDR3 DNA: TGCGCCAGCAGCTTTGGAGGACAGGGTCGGGACACTGAAGCTTTCTTT
CDR3 protein: CASSFGGQGRDTEAFF

J gene: TRBJ1-2
D gene: TRBD1
clone size: NA
V gene: TRBV6-5
CDR3 DNA: TGTGCCAGCAGTTACAGGGTCGCAGGGGGTACCTATGGCTACACCTTC
CDR3 protein: CASSYRVAGGTYGYTF

J gene: TRBJ2-3
D gene: TRBD2
clone size: NA
V gene: TRBV9
CDR3 DNA: TGTGCCAGCAGCGTAGGGTACTTGCGGGAGGGTCCGACAGATACGCAGTATTTT
CDR3 protein: CASSVGYLREGPTDTQYF

J gene: TRBJ2-3
D gene: TRBD2
clone size: NA
V gene: TRBV28
CDR3 DNA: TGTGCCAGCAGTTCGGGTTCTAGCGGGAGGGGGACAGATACGCAGTATTTT
CDR3 protein: CASSSGSSGRGTDTQYF

J gene: TRBJ2-2
D gene: NA
clone size: NA
V gene: TRBV5-1
CDR3 DNA: TGCGCCAGCAGCTCCGGACTCGATCTTGCCGGGGAGCTGTTTTTT
CDR3 protein: CASSSGLDLAGELFF

J gene: TRBJ2-3
D gene: TRBD1
clone size: NA
V gene: TRBV5-1
CDR3 DNA: TGCGCCAGCAGCTTTCTGGACAGGGTTGGCACAGATACGCAGTATTTT
CDR3 protein: CASSFLDRVGTDTQYF

J gene: TRBJ2-7
D gene: TRBD2
clone size: NA
V gene: TRBV2
CDR3 DNA: TGTGCCAGCAGTGAACGGACTAGCGGAACCTACGAGCAGTACTTC
CDR3 protein: CASSERTSGTYEQYF

J gene: TRBJ2-1
D gene: TRBD2
clone size: once
V gene: TRBV6-5
CDR3 DNA: TGTGCCAGCAGTTACGGCGGGAGGTACCACAATGAGCAGTTCTTC
CDR3 protein: CASSYGGRYHNEQFF

J gene: TRBJ1-3
D gene: NA
clone size: NA
V gene: TRBV2
CDR3 DNA: TGTGCCAGCCAGGGATCCGGAAACACCATATATTTT
CDR3 protein: CASQGSGNTIYF

J gene: TRBJ2-1
D gene: NA
clone size: NA
V gene: TRBV4-2
CDR3 DNA: TGTGCCAGCAGCCAAGACGCCGGGACTCTCGAGTACAATGAGCAGTTCTTC
CDR3 protein: CASSQDAGTLEYNEQFF

J gene: TRBJ2-7
D gene: NA
clone size: NA
V gene: TRBV18
CDR3 DNA: TGTGCCAGCTCACCAAAGCTTGACTACGAGCAGTACTTC
CDR3 protein: CASSPKLDYEQYF

J gene: TRBJ2-5
D gene: NA
clone size: NA
V gene: TRBV5-1
CDR3 DNA: TGCGCCAGCAGCTTGTCTTTGGAGACCCAGTACTTC
CDR3 protein: CASSLSLETQYF

J gene: TRBJ2-3
D gene: TRBD2
clone size: NA
V gene: TRBV5-4
CDR3 DNA: TGTGGCAGCAGCCACGGAGGACTAGCGGGAGCCGGAGATACGCAGTATTTT
CDR3 protein: CGSSHGGLAGAGDTQYF

J gene: TRBJ2-2
D gene: TRBD1
clone size: NA
V gene: TRBV4-1
CDR3 DNA: TGCGCCAGCAGCGCGGGACAGGGGGCGAACACCGGGGAGCTGTTTTTT
CDR3 protein: CASSAGQGANTGELFF

J gene: TRBJ2-4
D gene: NA
clone size: NA
V gene: TRBV4-2
CDR3 DNA: TGTGCCAGCAGCCAAGAGGGGGGTTGGAACATTCAGTACTTC
CDR3 protein: CASSQEGGWNIQYF

J gene: TRBJ2-5
D gene: NA
clone size: NA
V gene: TRBV4-2
CDR3 DNA: TGTGCCAGCAGCCAAGATCTGGCAGGAGAGACCCAGTACTTC
CDR3 protein: CASSQDLAGETQYF

J gene: TRBJ1-5
D gene: NA
clone size: once
V gene: TRBV7-9
CDR3 DNA: TGTGCCAGCAGCTTGGGGGCTCGGACGAGTCAGCCCCAGCATTTT
CDR3 protein: CASSLGARTSQPQHF

J gene: TRBJ1-1
D gene: TRBD1
clone size: NA
V gene: TRBV27
CDR3 DNA: TGTGCCGTCGGACAGGGGGCTCTGACTGAAGCTTTCTTT
CDR3 protein: CAVGQGALTEAFF